A selection of T cell receptor beta chains follows, all from one sample in a study of blood T cell repertoires in COVID-19. Only in-frame clones appear in the TCRdb table, and some are missing; sequencing was by immunoSEQ multiplex PCR. The profile shows roughly 150,000 clones, 75% to 90% of them singletons. The sequenced sample was peripheral blood. Receptor source: an elderly woman with acute or convalescent COVID-19. The CDR3 runs from the conserved cysteine through the conserved F or W. D genes are given only for firm matches. For some rows the clone size is stated as once, few or many, or as a class when expanded; others skip it.

>15|TRBV7-2|once|NA|TRBJ1-6
CASRIDRQYNSPLHF
TGTGCCAGCAGGATTGACAGGCAGTATAATTCACCCCTCCACTTT
>17|TRBV19|NA|TRBD1|TRBJ2-1
CASSPGGTGLRNDEQFF
TGTGCCAGTAGTCCGGGCGGGACAGGGCTCCGGAACGATGAGCAGTTCTTC
>18|TRBV5-5|NA|NA|TRBJ1-2
CASSLAYDALGTSYGYTF
TGTGCCAGCAGCTTGGCTTACGACGCCCTGGGGACAAGCTATGGCTACACCTTC
>15|TRBV11-1|NA|TRBD1|TRBJ2-1
CASSPLDRRYNEQFF
TGTGCCAGCAGCCCCCTGGACAGGAGGTACAATGAGCAGTTCTTC
>13|TRBV4-3|once|TRBD1|TRBJ1-2
CASSQDRGHGYTF
TGCGCCAGCAGCCAAGACAGGGGGCATGGCTACACCTTC
>14|TRBV2|NA|TRBD1|TRBJ2-7
CASSAQGAVYEQYF
TGTGCCAGCAGTGCACAGGGGGCCGTTTACGAGCAGTACTTC
>14|TRBV5-1|NA|NA|TRBJ1-3
CASSLEQVGDTIYF
TGCGCCAGCAGCTTGGAACAGGTTGGGGACACCATATATTTT
>13|TRBV5-6|NA|NA|TRBJ1-2
CASSSLQLYGYTF
TGTGCCAGCAGCTCCCTCCAACTCTATGGCTACACCTTC
>16|TRBV3-1/TRBV3-2|NA|NA|TRBJ1-5
CASSQVEGASNQPQHF
TGTGCCAGCAGCCAAGTGGAAGGGGCGAGCAATCAGCCCCAGCATTTT
>15|TRBV11-2|NA|TRBD1|TRBJ1-5
CASSPGTGNNQPQHF
TGTGCCAGCAGCCCGGGGACAGGGAATAATCAGCCCCAGCATTTT
>16|TRBV25-1|NA|TRBD1|TRBJ2-1
CASSAAPGQGGGEQFF
TGTGCCAGCAGTGCTGCACCGGGACAGGGTGGCGGTGAGCAGTTCTTC
>15|TRBV5-4|NA|NA|TRBJ2-4
CASSLAPGVGNIQYF
TGTGCCAGCAGCTTGGCCCCGGGGGTGGGAAACATTCAGTACTTC
>15|TRBV19|NA|NA|TRBJ1-4
CASSIVGKGNEKLFF
TGTGCCAGTAGTATAGTCGGGAAGGGTAATGAAAAACTGTTTTTT
>14|TRBV7-9|NA|NA|TRBJ1-1
CASSVGHLNTEAFF
TGTGCCAGCAGCGTGGGACACCTGAACACTGAAGCTTTCTTT
>16|TRBV18|NA|TRBD2|TRBJ2-3
CATKPYLAGGPDTQYF
TGTGCCACCAAACCTTACCTAGCGGGGGGGCCTGATACGCAGTATTTT
>15|TRBV5-1|NA|TRBD1|TRBJ1-6
CASSIRTGGDSPLHF
TGCGCCAGCAGCATTCGGACAGGGGGGGATTCACCCCTCCACTTT
>18|TRBV19|NA|NA|TRBJ2-2
CASSNPLRAGFEVGELFF
TGTGCCAGTAGTAACCCCTTGCGAGCTGGCTTCGAGGTCGGGGAGCTGTTTTTT
>15|TRBV5-1|NA|NA|TRBJ2-7
CASSLAPGITYEQYF
TGCGCCAGCAGCTTGGCCCCGGGAATAACCTACGAGCAGTACTTC
>12|TRBV3-1/TRBV3-2|NA|NA|TRBJ1-1
CASSQLQGVAFF
TGTGCCAGCAGCCAACTACAGGGAGTGGCTTTCTTT
>18|TRBV30|NA|NA|TRBJ1-6
CAWRERTFRSSYNSPLHF
TGTGCCTGGAGAGAACGGACTTTCAGGAGCTCCTATAATTCACCCCTCCACTTT
>15|TRBV5-4|NA|NA|TRBJ2-5
CASSLEGGAEETQYF
TGTGCCAGCAGCTTGGAGGGGGGGGCAGAAGAGACCCAGTACTTC
>12|TRBV18|once|NA|TRBJ2-2
CASSPPSGELFF
TGTGCCAGCTCACCACCGTCGGGGGAGCTGTTTTTT
>15|TRBV5-6|few|NA|TRBJ1-5
CASSLRGGWDQPQHF
TGTGCCAGCAGCTTGAGGGGGGGATGGGATCAGCCCCAGCATTTT
>15|TRBV6-4|NA|NA|TRBJ1-6
CPSIQRSSYNSPLHF
TGCCCGTCGATCCAAAGGAGCTCCTATAATTCACCCCTCCACTTT
>14|TRBV19|NA|TRBD1|TRBJ1-2
CATNSGQGSYGYTF
TGTGCCACCAATTCGGGACAGGGGTCCTATGGCTACACCTTC
>12|TRBV2|NA|NA|TRBJ2-7
CASSGSTYEQYF
TGTGCCAGCAGTGGCAGTACCTACGAGCAGTACTTC
>17|TRBV5-6|NA|TRBD1|TRBJ1-5
CASSKGQGGYSNQPQHF
TGTGCCAGCAGCAAAGGACAGGGGGGATATAGCAATCAGCCCCAGCATTTT
>16|TRBV4-3|NA|NA|TRBJ1-1
CASSLRGSGRFTEAFF
TGCGCCAGCAGCCTCAGGGGCTCCGGAAGGTTCACTGAAGCTTTCTTT
>16|TRBV5-5|NA|TRBD1|TRBJ1-4
CASSLAPGQADPKLFF
TGTGCCAGCAGCTTGGCACCGGGACAGGCGGACCCAAAACTGTTTTTT
>14|TRBV5-1|NA|NA|TRBJ1-1
CASSPGQTNTEAFF
TGCGCCAGCAGCCCCGGACAGACGAACACTGAAGCTTTCTTT
>15|TRBV6-2/TRBV6-3|NA|TRBD1|TRBJ1-2
CASSYSPDRGYGYTF
TGTGCCAGCAGTTACTCGCCCGACAGGGGCTATGGCTACACCTTC
>12|TRBV30|NA|NA|TRBJ1-2
CAWTTGPHGYTF
TGTGCCTGGACCACAGGGCCCCATGGCTACACCTTC
>17|TRBV5-6|NA|NA|TRBJ2-7
CASSHGPAGIKNYEQYF
TGTGCCAGCAGCCATGGCCCCGCAGGGATTAAGAACTACGAGCAGTACTTC
>15|TRBV7-2|NA|NA|TRBJ2-1
CASSLDWGPYNEQFF
TGTGCCAGCAGCTTAGACTGGGGGCCCTACAATGAGCAGTTCTTC
>14|TRBV7-2|NA|TRBD1|TRBJ2-5
CASNSRGYRETQYF
TGTGCCAGCAACTCCAGGGGGTACCGGGAGACCCAGTACTTC
>18|TRBV28|NA|TRBD1|TRBJ1-2
CASSVQGRASPGGYGYTF
TGTGCCAGCAGTGTACAGGGGCGAGCGTCCCCAGGGGGTTATGGCTACACCTTC
>13|TRBV3-1/TRBV3-2|NA|TRBD1|TRBJ1-1
CASSQNRDRVSFF
TGTGCCAGCAGCCAAAACCGGGACAGGGTATCTTTCTTT
>14|TRBV6-5|NA|NA|TRBJ1-2
CASSSSGTYYGYTF
TGTGCCAGCAGTTCGTCCGGGACATATTATGGCTACACCTTC
>15|TRBV10-3|NA|TRBD2|TRBJ2-2
CAITRHSGAPGELFF
TGTGCCATCACTAGACATAGCGGGGCTCCCGGGGAGCTGTTTTTT
>16|TRBV5-1|NA|TRBD1|TRBJ1-3
CASSMGQANSGNTIYF
TGCGCCAGCAGCATGGGACAGGCAAACTCTGGAAACACCATATATTTT
>15|TRBV18|NA|NA|TRBJ1-1
CASSPMTVLNTEAFF
TGTGCCAGCTCACCCATGACAGTGCTTAACACTGAAGCTTTCTTT
>15|TRBV6-5|NA|NA|TRBJ1-1
CASSSAGTPNTEAFF
TGTGCCAGCAGTTCCGCCGGGACACCGAACACTGAAGCTTTCTTT